This TCR beta chain was retrieved from a study of vaccination and CD4 T cells after COVID-19. The Oncomine TCR Beta short-read assay was what sequenced the DNA obtained from cultured CD4+ T cells. In TCRdb, the PCR reads were re-called with MiXCR into one record per CDR3 protein. The data show fewer than 20,000 distinct CDR3 sequences, 45% to 60% seen once. Treatment reported: roughly 10-day PBMC culture with coronavirus spike peptide pools or control peptides (ViraFEST assay). More than 1.5 million PBMCs per well were cultured with 8.5 to 10 IU/ml IL-2 and approximately 10 ug/ml peptide pools. Germline CDR1 is SNHLY and CDR2 is FYNNEI. The CDR3 consists of 15 residues. The J segment lost 5 bases and the V segment lost 9 bases, leaving 13 bases of the junction unmatched. For this clonotype: Its cognate antigen is unknown.

The TCR was taken from a human donor who had recovered from COVID-19. The chain recombines TRBV2 with TRBJ1-2, with 9 bases that match TRBD1. The sequenced sample was CD4+ T cells from blood, cultured in vitro. In nucleotides, the CDR3 is TGTGCCAGTACAACCGGACAGGGGCCTTTTTATGGCTACACCTTC. Its translation: CASTTGQGPFYGYTF. The entire variable domain, with the rest obtained from reference TRBV2 and TRBJ1-2, is as follows: EPEVTQTPSHQVTQMGQEVILRCVPISNHLYFYWYRQILGQKVEFLVSFYNNEISEKSEIFDDQFSVERPDGSNFTLKIRSTKLEDSAMYFCASTTGQGPFYGYTFGSGTRLTVV.